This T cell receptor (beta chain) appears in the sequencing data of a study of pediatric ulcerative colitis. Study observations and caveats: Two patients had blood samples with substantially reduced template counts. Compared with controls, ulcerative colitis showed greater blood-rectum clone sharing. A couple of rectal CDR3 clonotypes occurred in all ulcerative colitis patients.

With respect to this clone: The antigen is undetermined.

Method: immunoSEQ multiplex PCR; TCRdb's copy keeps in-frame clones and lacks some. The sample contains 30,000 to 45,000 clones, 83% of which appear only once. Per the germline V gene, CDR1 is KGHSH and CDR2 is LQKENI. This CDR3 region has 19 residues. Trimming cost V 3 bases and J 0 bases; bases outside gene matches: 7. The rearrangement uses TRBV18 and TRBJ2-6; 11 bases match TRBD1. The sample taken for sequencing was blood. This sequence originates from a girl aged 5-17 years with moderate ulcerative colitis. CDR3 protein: CASSPLDGTGGSGANVLTF. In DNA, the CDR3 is TGTGCCAGCTCACCTTTGGATGGGACAGGGGGCTCTGGGGCCAACGTCCTGACTTTC.